The clone carrying this T cell receptor beta chain was observed a handful of times. Its specificity is not known. Relative to the germline gene, one junction end is altered; a read error may explain this. The sample belongs to a study of shared clonotypes between healthy human individuals. A split of CD4+ cells into CD45RA+ naive and CD45RA-negative memory subsets was performed. Repertoires were generated with immunoSEQ multiplex PCR, while TCRdb's copy carries only in-frame clones and drops some. This repertoire shows 190,000 or so clones, approximately 61% found once; its top ten account for 8% to 13%. Germline V CDR1 and CDR2: SSHAT, FNYEAQ (reference sequence). CDR3 length equals 15 residues. Study observations and caveats: Naive subsets tended to show greater estimated richness than memory subsets.

This chain connects TRBV7-7 to TRBJ2-1, with 9 nucleotides matching TRBD2. The clonotype was recovered from a man aged 30 to 45 in good health. Sequenced material: memory CD4+ T cells sorted from blood. Regarding subset: CD45RA-negative fraction. This CDR3 is CASSSLAGAGNEQFF. Here the CDR3 DNA reads TGTGCTAGCAGCTCCTTAGCGGGAGCGGGGAATGAGCAGTTCTTC.